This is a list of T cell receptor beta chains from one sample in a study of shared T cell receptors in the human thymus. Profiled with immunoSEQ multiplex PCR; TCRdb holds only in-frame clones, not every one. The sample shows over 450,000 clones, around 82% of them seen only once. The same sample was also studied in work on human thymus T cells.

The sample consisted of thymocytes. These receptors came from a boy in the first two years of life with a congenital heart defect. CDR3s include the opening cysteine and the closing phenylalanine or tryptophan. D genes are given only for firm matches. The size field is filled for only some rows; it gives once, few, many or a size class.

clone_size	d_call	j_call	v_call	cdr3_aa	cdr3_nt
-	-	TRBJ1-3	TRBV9	CASGPLGGPGNTIYF	TGTGCCAGCGGCCCCCTGGGAGGACCCGGAAACACCATATATTTT
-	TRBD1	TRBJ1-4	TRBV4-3	CASSQLQGAANEKLFF	TGCGCCAGCAGCCAACTTCAGGGGGCTGCTAATGAAAAACTGTTTTTT
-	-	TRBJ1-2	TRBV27	CASSPGRSHYTF	TGTGCCAGCAGCCCCGGCAGGTCCCACTACACCTTC
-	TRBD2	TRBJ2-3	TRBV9	CASSPIGRGGVRTDTQYF	TGTGCCAGCAGCCCCATCGGGAGGGGGGGCGTTAGGACAGATACGCAGTATTTT
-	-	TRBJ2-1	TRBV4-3	CASSQEGWGEMGYNEQFF	TGCGCCAGCAGCCAAGAAGGTTGGGGGGAAATGGGCTACAATGAGCAGTTCTTC
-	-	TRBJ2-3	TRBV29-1	CSVAQGAGTDTQYF	TGCAGCGTTGCGCAGGGCGCTGGCACAGATACGCAGTATTTT
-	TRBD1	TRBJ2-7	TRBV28	CASGDRGRYEQYF	TGTGCCAGCGGGGACAGGGGTCGGTACGAGCAGTACTTC
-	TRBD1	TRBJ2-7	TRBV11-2	CASSSDRETYEQYF	TGTGCCAGCAGCTCGGACAGGGAAACCTACGAGCAGTACTTC
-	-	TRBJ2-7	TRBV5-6	CASSLVGGQDATYEQYF	TGTGCCAGCAGCTTGGTCGGGGGTCAGGACGCTACCTACGAGCAGTACTTC
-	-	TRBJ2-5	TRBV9	CASSVGRDLDRQETQYF	TGTGCCAGCAGCGTAGGGAGGGATCTAGACCGCCAAGAGACCCAGTACTTC
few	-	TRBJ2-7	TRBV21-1	CASSTQGQGSPTYEQYF	TGTGCCAGCAGCACACAAGGACAGGGTAGCCCCACCTACGAGCAGTACTTC
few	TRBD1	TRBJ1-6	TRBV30	CAWSVRDRDNSPLHF	TGTGCCTGGAGTGTCCGCGACAGGGATAATTCACCCCTCCACTTT
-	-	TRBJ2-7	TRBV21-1	CASSKARGGTGGSEQYF	TGTGCCAGCAGCAAAGCCAGGGGCGGGACAGGGGGGAGCGAGCAGTACTTC
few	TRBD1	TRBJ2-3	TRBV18	CASSKDRVQGTDTQYF	TGTGCCAGCTCAAAGGACAGGGTTCAGGGCACAGATACGCAGTATTTT
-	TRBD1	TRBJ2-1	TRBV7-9	CASSPQGVNEQFF	TGTGCCAGCAGCCCGCAGGGGGTAAATGAGCAGTTCTTC
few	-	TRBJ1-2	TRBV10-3	CASGGYVDGYTF	TGTGCCAGCGGAGGGTACGTCGATGGCTACACCTTC
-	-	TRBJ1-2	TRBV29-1	CSVGGQGFYGYTF	TGCAGCGTTGGGGGGCAAGGCTTCTATGGCTACACCTTC
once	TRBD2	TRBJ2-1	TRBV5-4	CASSFNWGGRDCGEQFF	TGTGCCAGCAGCTTTAACTGGGGCGGGAGGGATTGTGGTGAGCAGTTCTTC
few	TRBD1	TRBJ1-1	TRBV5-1	CASSLAFQGARNTEAFF	TGCGCCAGCAGCTTGGCTTTTCAGGGGGCGAGGAACACTGAAGCTTTCTTT
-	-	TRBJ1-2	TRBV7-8	CASSLSVSFSPYSYGYTF	TGTGCCAGCAGCTTATCCGTCTCTTTCTCACCATACTCCTATGGCTACACCTTC
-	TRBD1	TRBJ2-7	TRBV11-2	CASSFRDRGREQYF	TGTGCCAGCAGTTTCAGGGACAGGGGGCGGGAGCAGTACTTC
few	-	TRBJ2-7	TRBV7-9	CASSLARLRRPYEQYF	TGTGCCAGCAGCTTAGCGCGGCTCCGGAGGCCCTACGAGCAGTACTTC
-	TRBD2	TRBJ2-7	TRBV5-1	CASSLWTSGTYEQYF	TGCGCCAGCAGCTTGTGGACTAGCGGGACCTACGAGCAGTACTTC
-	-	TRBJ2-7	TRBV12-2	CASRASSPGEQYF	TGTGCAAGTCGCGCTTCTAGCCCCGGCGAGCAGTACTTC
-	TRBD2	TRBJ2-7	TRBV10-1	CASTQRARRTSGRASYEQYF	TGCGCCAGCACACAACGAGCTCGAAGGACTAGCGGGAGGGCCTCCTACGAGCAGTACTTC
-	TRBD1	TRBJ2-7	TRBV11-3	CASSLEGRGRPNAYEQYF	TGTGCCAGCAGCTTAGAGGGCAGGGGGCGACCCAACGCCTACGAGCAGTACTTC
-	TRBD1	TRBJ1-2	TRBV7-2	CASSLSLTGEHYGYTF	TGTGCCAGCAGCTTATCGTTGACAGGGGAACACTATGGCTACACCTTC
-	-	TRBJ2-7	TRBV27	CASSPRPTGSYEQYF	TGTGCCAGCAGTCCCCGCCCGACAGGTAGCTACGAGCAGTACTTC
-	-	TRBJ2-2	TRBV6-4	CASSLPTAGELFF	TGTGCCAGCAGTCTACCTACAGCCGGGGAGCTGTTTTTT
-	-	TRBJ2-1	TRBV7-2	CASSSGHQFF	TGTGCCAGCAGCTCAGGGCACCAGTTCTTC
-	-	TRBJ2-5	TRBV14	CASSRGLRETQYF	TGTGCCAGCAGCCGCGGACTAAGGGAGACCCAGTACTTC
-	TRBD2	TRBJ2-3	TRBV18	CASSLTPTSGTDTQYF	TGTGCCAGCTCACTTACTCCGACTAGCGGCACAGATACGCAGTATTTT
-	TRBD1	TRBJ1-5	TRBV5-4	CASSTGGAGQPQHF	TGTGCCAGCAGCACAGGGGGCGCGGGGCAGCCCCAGCATTTT
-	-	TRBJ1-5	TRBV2	CASSEALQGTSYQPQHF	TGTGCCAGCAGTGAAGCGCTTCAGGGAACTTCCTATCAGCCCCAGCATTTT
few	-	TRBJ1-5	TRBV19	CASSMPPAGGSGQPQHF	TGTGCCAGTAGTATGCCCCCAGCGGGGGGTAGTGGACAGCCCCAGCATTTT
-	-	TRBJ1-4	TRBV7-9	CASSLGLRATNEKLFF	TGTGCCAGCAGCCTGGGACTCCGGGCAACTAATGAAAAACTGTTTTTT
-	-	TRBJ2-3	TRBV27	CASKLRGGCGTDTQYF	TGTGCCAGCAAACTAAGGGGCGGCTGCGGCACAGATACGCAGTATTTT
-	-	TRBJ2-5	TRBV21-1	CASTQGLGTQYF	TGTGCCAGCACGCAGGGCCTAGGGACCCAGTACTTC
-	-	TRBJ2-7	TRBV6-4	CASSVPRAISSYEQYF	TGTGCCAGCAGTGTCCCGAGGGCCATTTCGTCCTACGAGCAGTACTTC
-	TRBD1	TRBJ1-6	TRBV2	CASSRTGAVNSPLHF	TGTGCCAGCAGTCGGACAGGGGCCGTTAATTCACCCCTCCACTTT
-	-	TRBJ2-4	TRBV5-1	CASSLVVSHPRGAKNIQYF	TGCGCCAGCAGCTTGGTGGTTTCACACCCGAGGGGGGCCAAAAACATTCAGTACTTC
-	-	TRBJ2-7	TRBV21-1	CASSGPGTGPSEQYF	TGTGCCAGCAGCGGCCCTGGGACAGGACCCTCCGAGCAGTACTTC
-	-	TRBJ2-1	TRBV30	CASILGGEQFF	TGTGCCTCCATACTCGGGGGTGAGCAGTTCTTC
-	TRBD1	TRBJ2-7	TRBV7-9	CASSRTRTGDNYEQYF	TGTGCCAGCAGCCGAACCCGGACAGGGGACAACTACGAGCAGTACTTC
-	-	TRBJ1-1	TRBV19	CASSIWVGRADGMNTEAFF	TGTGCCAGTAGTATATGGGTCGGCAGGGCAGATGGGATGAACACTGAAGCTTTCTTT
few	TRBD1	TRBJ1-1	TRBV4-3	CASSLFSGTGGKGTEAFF	TGCGCCAGCAGCCTCTTCTCCGGGACAGGGGGCAAGGGGACTGAAGCTTTCTTT
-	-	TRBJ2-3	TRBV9	CASSQMPPSSADTQYF	TGTGCCAGCAGCCAGATGCCCCCCTCTAGCGCAGATACGCAGTATTTT
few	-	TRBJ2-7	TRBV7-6	CASSLALRGEQYF	TGTGCCAGCAGCTTAGCGCTAAGGGGGGAGCAGTACTTC
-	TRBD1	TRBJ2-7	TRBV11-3	CAAQGRDSVIKQYF	TGTGCCGCCCAAGGAAGGGACAGCGTAATAAAGCAGTACTTC